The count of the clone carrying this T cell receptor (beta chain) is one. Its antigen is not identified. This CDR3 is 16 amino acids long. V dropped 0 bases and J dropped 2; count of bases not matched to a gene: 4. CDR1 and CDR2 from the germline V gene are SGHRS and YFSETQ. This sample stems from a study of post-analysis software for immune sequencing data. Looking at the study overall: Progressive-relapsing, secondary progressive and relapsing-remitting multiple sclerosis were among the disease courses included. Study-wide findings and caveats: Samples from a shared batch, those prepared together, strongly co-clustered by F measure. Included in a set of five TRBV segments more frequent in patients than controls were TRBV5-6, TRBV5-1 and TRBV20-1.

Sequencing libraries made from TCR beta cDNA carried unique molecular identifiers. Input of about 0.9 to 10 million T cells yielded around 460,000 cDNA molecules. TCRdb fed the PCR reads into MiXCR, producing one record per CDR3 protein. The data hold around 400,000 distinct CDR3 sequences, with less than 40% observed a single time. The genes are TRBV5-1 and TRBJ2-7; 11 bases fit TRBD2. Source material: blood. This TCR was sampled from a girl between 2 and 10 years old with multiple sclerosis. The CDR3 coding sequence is TGCGCCAGCAGCTTGGTCTCTAGCGGGGGGACCTACGAGCAGTACTTC. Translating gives CASSLVSSGGTYEQYF.